This note documents a single TCR beta chain sequence. What it binds is not known. Generated by immunoSEQ multiplex PCR, the TCRdb table keeps only in-frame clones and is missing some. The repertoire holds roughly 2.2 million clones, with approximately 90% as singletons. The data were obtained in a study of shared clonotypes between healthy human individuals. Findings and caveats of the study: Even with large depth, rarefaction showed that sorted-subset sequencing was incomplete. A handful of donors held about 5.1% of naive CD4 clonotypes in common.

The sequenced sample consisted of naive CD4+ T cells from PBMCs. Subset noted: CD45RA+ positively selected. The receptor comes from a man aged 18 to 35 in good health. Some clones in this sample may be carry-over from other donors' samples.

Here the CDR3 reads CASSQDPDPNYGYTF. CDR3 DNA sequence: TGCGCCAGCAGCCAAGATCCGGACCCGAACTATGGCTACACCTTC. This chain links TRBV4-1 with TRBJ1-2; D ambiguous. V lost 0 bases and J lost 2, with 10 bases in between. Germline values: CDR1 MGHRA, CDR2 YSYEKL. The CDR3 sequence is 15 residues long.